Below, 11 T cell receptor beta chains from the same sample are listed, as sequenced in a study of cytomegalovirus exposure and HLA in healthy donors. In the PCR, 60 Vbeta and 13 Jbeta primers were used. The repertoire was sequenced with immunoSEQ multiplex PCR; TCRdb's copy has only in-frame clones and lacks some. The repertoire holds some 130,000 clones, with around three quarters as singletons. Input material: PBMCs. These TCRs come from a man in his forties in good health and CMV-seronegative.

The chain links TRBV6-1 to TRBJ2-7; no clear D. The CDR3 has 15 amino acids. Germline CDR1 reads MNHNS; CDR2 reads SASEGT. V lost 2 bases, J lost 4 bases, and 15 bases lay in between. CDR3 residues: CASSEPGGTPYEQYF. CDR3 bases: TGTGCCAGCAGTGAACCGGGTGGCACACCATACGAGCAGTACTTC.

The V gene is TRBV7-9, the J gene TRBJ1-1; 7 positions agree with TRBD1. Unmatched junction bases numbered 14, after V lost 5 bases and J lost 11 bases. CDR3 length: 14 residues. The V gene's germline CDR1 is SEHNR and CDR2 FQNEAQ (reference sequence). The CDR3 loop reads CASSPRGQRARAFF. In DNA form, the CDR3 reads TGTGCCAGCAGCCCAAGGGGACAGCGAGCTCGGGCTTTCTTT. The full variable domain, in which reference TRBV7-9 and TRBJ1-1 provide the parts outside the CDR3, is DTGVSQNPRHKITKRGQNVTFRCDPISEHNRLYWYRQTLGQGPEFLTYFQNEAQLEKSRLLSDRFSAERPKGSFSTLEIQRTEQGDSAMYLCASSPRGQRARAFFGQGTRLTVV.

The J gene is TRBJ2-5, the V gene TRBV6-1; 7 nucleotides align to TRBD2. The J segment lost 2 bases and the V segment lost 6 bases, leaving 6 bases of the junction unmatched. From germline, CDR1 is MNHNS and CDR2 SASEGT. This CDR3 is built from 14 residues. This chain's CDR3 is CASRGGGVQETQYF. Here the CDR3 DNA reads TGTGCCAGCAGGGGGGGAGGGGTACAAGAGACCCAGTACTTC.

This chain joins TRBV7-9 and TRBJ1-1; TRBD1 aligns across 8 bases. Per germline, CDR1 SEHNR and CDR2 FQNEAQ (reference sequence). Losses at the gene ends were 7 bases for V and 4 bases for J; bases not matched to a gene: 2. The CDR3 spans 12 residues. CDR3 sequence (DNA): TGTGCCAGCAACACAGGGGGCACTGAAGCTTTCTTT. Its protein is CASNTGGTEAFF. Combining the CDR3 with reference TRBV7-9 and TRBJ1-1 gives the whole variable domain DTGVSQNPRHKITKRGQNVTFRCDPISEHNRLYWYRQTLGQGPEFLTYFQNEAQLEKSRLLSDRFSAERPKGSFSTLEIQRTEQGDSAMYLCASNTGGTEAFFGQGTRLTVV.

The chain links TRBV18 to TRBJ1-4, with TRBD1 matching over 7 bases. J lost 8 bases, V lost 2 bases, and 5 bases had no gene match. Germline V gene sequence: CDR1 KGHSH, CDR2 LQKENI. The CDR3 consists of 14 residues. CDR3 nucleotide sequence: TGTGCCAGCTCACCAGGACAGGCGGCCGAAAAACTGTTTTTT. This codes for CASSPGQAAEKLFF.

Comments on this clone: The sample carries other DNA sequences with the same CDR3. The V call is TRBV5-1, the J call TRBJ2-5; TRBD1 matches at 7 bases. The V and J ends lost 3 bases and 5 bases, in that order; junction bases with no gene match: 4. This CDR3 comprises 13 residues. Germline V lookup: CDR1 SGHRS, CDR2 YFSETQ. CDR3 residues: CASSSGQVETQYF. The CDR3 nucleotides read TGCGCCAGCAGCTCCGGACAGGTGGAGACCCAGTACTTC.

This chain joins TRBV19 and TRBJ1-5; 7 bases are a match to TRBD1. Germline values: CDR1 LNHDA, CDR2 SQIVND (reference sequence). The CDR3 runs 15 residues. The V gene end was trimmed by 6 bases and the J gene end by 0 bases; junction bases not matched to a gene: 5. The DNA of the CDR3 is TGTGCCAGTAGCGAACAGGGGTATAGCAATCAGCCCCAGCATTTT. It yields the protein CASSEQGYSNQPQHF.

The chain couples TRBV28 to TRBJ2-3; 7 bases map to TRBD1. CDR3 length equals 17 residues. Trimming cost V 4 bases and J 1 base; bases outside gene matches: 11. Germline V gene data show CDR1 as MDHEN and CDR2 as SYDVKM. CDR3 DNA: TGTGCCAGCAGTTCGACACAGGGGTTTGGTGGCACAGATACGCAGTATTTT. This codes for CASSSTQGFGGTDTQYF.

This clone was counted a single time. This sequence joins TRBV5-1 and TRBJ2-7; 8 nucleotides line up with TRBD1. Germline V gene sequence: CDR1 SGHRS, CDR2 YFSETQ. V shed 3 bases, J shed 1 base, and the junction held 6 bases outside the gene matches. There are 15 residues in the CDR3. The CDR3 region is CASSSGQGGSYEQYF. The CDR3 nucleotides are TGCGCCAGCAGCTCCGGACAGGGTGGATCCTACGAGCAGTACTTC.

This chain connects TRBV5-1 to TRBJ1-2, with 9 bases lining up with TRBD1. The ends lost 1 base at V and 5 bases at J; junction bases unmatched: 6. The CDR3 spans 15 residues. CDR1 is SGHRS and CDR2 is YFSETQ in the germline V gene. The CDR3 DNA reads as TGCGCCAGCAGCTTGTCTACAGGGGGCGGATATGGCTACACCTTC. It yields the protein CASSLSTGGGYGYTF. Full variable domain (outside the CDR3, taken from reference TRBV5-1 and TRBJ1-2): KAGVTQTPRYLIKTRGQQVTLSCSPISGHRSVSWYQQTPGQGLQFLFEYFSETQRNKGNFPGRFSGRQFSNSRSEMNVSTLELGDSALYLCASSLSTGGGYGYTFGSGTRLTVV.

Only a few counts were recorded for this clone. The chain has TRBV6-1 and TRBJ1-6; tentative D call: TRBD1 (5 bases). The CDR3 totals 13 residues. V was shortened by 7 bases and J by 10 bases, with 14 bases between the two germline ends. CDR1 is MNHNS, CDR2 SASEGT, per germline. The CDR3 nucleotides read TGTGCCAGCAACGTGGGGGGGGACTCACCCCTCCACTTT. Translation: CASNVGGDSPLHF.